This paragraph reports one T cell receptor beta chain. This receptor's antigen is unknown. No base quality values were provided; no much bigger clone lies one nucleotide off. The source of the sample is a study of blood T cell repertoires in COVID-19 (dated by TCRdb to 2020 to 2022). Regarding the study in general: The collaborator samples originated in the United States, Italy and Spain and spanned the acute and convalescent phases of COVID-19. Nearly every sample came with metadata listing a de-identified subject ID, COVID-19 status, age in years and sex. The repertoires were released in a freely available public database intended as a resource for research on the immune response to SARS-CoV-2. Samples came from the ongoing ImmuneRACE study (first 160 participants) plus 1,254 subjects from 6 global collaborators. The dataset comprised deeply sampled blood TCRbeta repertoires from subjects exposed to, actively infected with, or recovered from COVID-19. HLA class I and class II types, where available, came from metadata supplied by the sample provider rather than from assay-based typing. The material from the prospective study consisted of cDNA or gDNA derived from T cells, B-cell-depleted T cells, or PBMCs. Overall results and qualifications from the work: The amount of clinical and demographic metadata varied by source and participant and was provided uncurated.

TCRbeta CDR3 regions were amplified from genomic DNA by means of the immunoSEQ Assay, a bias-controlled multiplex PCR. On the authors' methods: The number of nucleated cells in each sample was estimated from the amplification of reference gene primers within the assay. To quantify the absolute abundance of each unique TCRbeta CDR3 rearrangement, sequence reads were collapsed and filtered. For each sample, productive Simpson clonality was calculated as the square root of Simpson's diversity index across productive rearrangements. TCRdb mirrors the immuneACCESS table, restricted to in-frame sequences. Some clones are absent from its copies; in checked studies, under half trace to an unresolved V gene, and the reason for the others is unknown. V, J and clone size are taken as reported in that table, and D and trimming were inferred from the DNA itself. The sample table records over 150,000 clones; roughly 84% of these occur just once. Roughly 7.3% of the sample goes to the ten largest clones.

The cysteine opens and the phenylalanine closes a CDR3 of 14 amino acids. The CDR3 DNA has 42 bases and is translated from base 1. Ends trimmed: V by 5 bases, J by 4 bases; bases unmatched to a gene: 7. Taken from the germline V gene, the CDR1 and CDR2 loops are SGHNT and YENEEA. Enrolling through a virtual design, the prospective study's participants ranged in age from about 18 to 89 years and lived across 20 to 30 United States geographic areas. In the prospective study, cohorts were assigned on the basis of participant-reported clinical history obtained from a screening survey and a study questionnaire. ImmuneRACE Cohort 3 recovered participants were defined by two consecutive negative NP/OP PCR tests, healthcare professional clearance, or symptom resolution. Each participant in the prospective study had whole blood, serum and a nasopharyngeal or oropharyngeal swab collected by mobile phlebotomists. Prospective study participants could optionally give additional blood draws and questionnaires over a roughly two-month period. Blood samples from the prospective study were shipped frozen or at room temperature prior to DNA extraction.

The source of this sequence is a woman between 50 and 59 years old who had recovered from COVID-19. The sample consisted of PBMCs or T cells enriched from blood (not recorded which). The V gene is TRBV11-3 and the J gene is TRBJ2-5, with 7 bases in between that match TRBD2. The nucleotides are TGTGCCAGCAGCCCCAGGGAGGGAGCAGAGACCCAGTACTTC. This yields the protein CASSPREGAETQYF.